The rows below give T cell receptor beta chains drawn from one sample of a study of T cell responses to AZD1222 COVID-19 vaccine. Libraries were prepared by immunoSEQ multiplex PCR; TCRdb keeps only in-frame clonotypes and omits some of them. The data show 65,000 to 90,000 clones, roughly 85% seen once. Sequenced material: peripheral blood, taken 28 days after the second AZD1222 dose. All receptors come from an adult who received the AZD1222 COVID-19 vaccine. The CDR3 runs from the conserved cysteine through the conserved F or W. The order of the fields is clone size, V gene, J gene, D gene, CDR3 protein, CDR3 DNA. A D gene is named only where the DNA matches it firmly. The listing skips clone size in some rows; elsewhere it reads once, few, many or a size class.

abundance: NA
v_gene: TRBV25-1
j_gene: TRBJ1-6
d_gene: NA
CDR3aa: CASSVLGNSPLHF
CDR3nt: TGTGCCAGCAGTGTGCTCGGGAATTCACCCCTCCACTTT

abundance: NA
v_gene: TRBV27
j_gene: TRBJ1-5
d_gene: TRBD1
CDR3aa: CASSLYKGQVLHF
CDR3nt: TGTGCCAGCAGTTTATATAAGGGACAGGTCTTACATTTT

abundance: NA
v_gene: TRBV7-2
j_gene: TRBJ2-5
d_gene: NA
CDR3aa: CASSQPLGAQETQYF
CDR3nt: TGTGCCAGCAGCCAACCGCTAGGGGCCCAAGAGACCCAGTACTTC

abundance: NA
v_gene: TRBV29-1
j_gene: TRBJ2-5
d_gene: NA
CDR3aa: CSVERSQETQYF
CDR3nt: TGCAGCGTTGAACGTAGTCAGGAGACCCAGTACTTC

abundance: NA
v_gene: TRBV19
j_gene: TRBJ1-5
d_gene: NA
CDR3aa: CASSPRERGRQPQHF
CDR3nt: TGTGCCAGTAGTCCCAGAGAGAGGGGCAGGCAGCCCCAGCATTTT

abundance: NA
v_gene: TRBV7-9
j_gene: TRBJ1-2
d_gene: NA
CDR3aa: CASSPSVLNYGYTF
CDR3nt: TGTGCCAGCAGCCCAAGTGTGCTGAACTATGGCTACACCTTC

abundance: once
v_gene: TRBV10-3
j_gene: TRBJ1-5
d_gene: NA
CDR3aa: CAISESAAGFQPQHF
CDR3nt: TGTGCCATCAGTGAGTCAGCGGCAGGGTTTCAGCCCCAGCATTTT

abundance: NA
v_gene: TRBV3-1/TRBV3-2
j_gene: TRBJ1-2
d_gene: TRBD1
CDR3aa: CASSRSTGDYGYTF
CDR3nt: TGTGCCAGCAGCCGCTCGACAGGGGACTATGGCTACACCTTC

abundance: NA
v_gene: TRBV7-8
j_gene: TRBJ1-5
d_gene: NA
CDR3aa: CASSLTPNGQPQHF
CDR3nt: TGTGCCAGCAGCTTAACTCCGAACGGACAGCCCCAGCATTTT

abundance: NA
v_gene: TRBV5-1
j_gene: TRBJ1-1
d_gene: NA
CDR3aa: CASSLVEGRATEAFF
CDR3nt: TGCGCCAGCAGCTTGGTGGAGGGTCGGGCCACTGAAGCTTTCTTT

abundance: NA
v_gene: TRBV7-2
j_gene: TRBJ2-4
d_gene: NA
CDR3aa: CASSSYGTDGKNIQYF
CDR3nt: TGTGCCAGCAGTTCCTATGGGACGGACGGGAAAAACATTCAGTACTTC

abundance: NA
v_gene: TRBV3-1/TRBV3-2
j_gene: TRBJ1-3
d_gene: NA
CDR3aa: CASSQGRTLYSGNTIYF
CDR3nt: TGTGCCAGCAGCCAAGGCCGAACCCTCTACTCTGGAAACACCATATATTTT

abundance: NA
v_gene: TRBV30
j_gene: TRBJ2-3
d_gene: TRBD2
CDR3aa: CAWGRASGTTDTQYF
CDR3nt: TGTGCCTGGGGTCGGGCTAGCGGGACCACAGATACGCAGTATTTT

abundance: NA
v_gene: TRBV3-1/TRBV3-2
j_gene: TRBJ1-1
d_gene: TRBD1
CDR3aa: CASSQPGQGEVTEAFF
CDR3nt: TGTGCCAGCAGCCAGCCGGGACAGGGGGAAGTGACTGAAGCTTTCTTT

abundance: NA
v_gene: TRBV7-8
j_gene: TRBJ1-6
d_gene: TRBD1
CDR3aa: CASTLSDRGLNSPLHF
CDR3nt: TGTGCCAGCACCCTAAGCGACAGGGGTCTGAATTCACCCCTCCACTTT

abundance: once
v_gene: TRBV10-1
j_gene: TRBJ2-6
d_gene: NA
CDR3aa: CASRAGIPGANVLTF
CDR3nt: TGCGCCAGCAGAGCAGGTATCCCTGGGGCCAACGTCCTGACTTTC

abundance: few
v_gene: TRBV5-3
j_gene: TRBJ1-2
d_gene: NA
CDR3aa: CARSPPGPRNYGYTF
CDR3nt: TGTGCCAGAAGCCCCCCGGGACCGCGGAACTATGGCTACACCTTC

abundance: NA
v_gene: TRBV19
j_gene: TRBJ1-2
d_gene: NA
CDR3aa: CASSMVTNYGYTF
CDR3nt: TGTGCCAGTAGTATGGTGACTAACTATGGCTACACCTTC

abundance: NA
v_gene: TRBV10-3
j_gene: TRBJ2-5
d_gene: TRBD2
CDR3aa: CAISAAGGPGTQYF
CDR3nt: TGTGCCATCAGTGCCGCGGGAGGGCCTGGGACCCAGTACTTC

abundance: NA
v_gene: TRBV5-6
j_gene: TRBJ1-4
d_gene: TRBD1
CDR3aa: CASSRWTGGRVQLFF
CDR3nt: TGTGCCAGCAGCCGCTGGACAGGCGGACGGGTCCAACTGTTTTTT

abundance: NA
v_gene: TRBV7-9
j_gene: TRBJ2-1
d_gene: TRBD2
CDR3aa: CASSLAGSLAGGYNEQFF
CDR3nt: TGTGCCAGCAGCTTAGCCGGGTCGCTAGCGGGAGGGTACAATGAGCAGTTCTTC

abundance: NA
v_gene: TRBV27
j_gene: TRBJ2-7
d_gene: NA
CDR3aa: CASSLSGTHSYEQYF
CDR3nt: TGTGCCAGCAGTTTGTCCGGGACCCACTCCTACGAGCAGTACTTC

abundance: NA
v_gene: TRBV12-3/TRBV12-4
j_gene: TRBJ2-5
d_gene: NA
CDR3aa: CASSSEYQETQYF
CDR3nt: TGTGCCAGCAGTTCAGAGTACCAAGAGACCCAGTACTTC

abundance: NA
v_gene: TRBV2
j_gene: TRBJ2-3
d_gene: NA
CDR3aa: CASSRDSAGVGTDTQYF
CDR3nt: TGTGCCAGCAGCCGGGACAGCGCGGGGGTTGGCACAGATACGCAGTATTTT

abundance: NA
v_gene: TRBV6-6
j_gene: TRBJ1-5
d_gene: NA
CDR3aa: CASSLSPGGNQPQHF
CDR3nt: TGTGCCAGCAGTTTAAGTCCAGGAGGCAATCAGCCCCAGCATTTT

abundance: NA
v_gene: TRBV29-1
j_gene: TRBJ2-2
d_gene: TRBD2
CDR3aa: CSVGGLAGNTGELFF
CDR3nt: TGCAGCGTTGGGGGGTTAGCGGGAAACACCGGGGAGCTGTTTTTT

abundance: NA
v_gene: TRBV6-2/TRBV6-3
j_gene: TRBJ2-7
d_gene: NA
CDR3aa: CASSVGTAFYEQYF
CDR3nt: TGTGCCAGCAGTGTAGGGACGGCGTTCTACGAGCAGTACTTC

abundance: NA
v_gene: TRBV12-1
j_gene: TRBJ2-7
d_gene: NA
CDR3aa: CASSPRDRAYEQYF
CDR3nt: TGTGCCAGCAGCCCCCGGGACAGAGCCTACGAGCAGTACTTC

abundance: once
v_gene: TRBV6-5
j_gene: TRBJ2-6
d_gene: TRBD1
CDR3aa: CASSFQGAGANVLTF
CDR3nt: TGTGCCAGCAGTTTCCAGGGGGCTGGGGCCAACGTCCTGACTTTC

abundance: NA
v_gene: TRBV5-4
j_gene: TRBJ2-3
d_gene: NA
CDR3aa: CASSLTRLTSTDTQYF
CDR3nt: TGTGCCAGCAGCTTGACGCGACTAACTAGCACAGATACGCAGTATTTT

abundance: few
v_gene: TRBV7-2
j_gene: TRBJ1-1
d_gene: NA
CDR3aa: CASSPGGQNTEAFF
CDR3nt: TGTGCCAGCAGCCCCGGGGGGCAGAACACTGAAGCTTTCTTT

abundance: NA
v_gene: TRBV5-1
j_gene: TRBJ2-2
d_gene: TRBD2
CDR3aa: CASSHLVRGRLAGDPTGELFF
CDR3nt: TGCGCCAGCAGCCACCTTGTCCGGGGACGGCTAGCGGGAGATCCCACCGGGGAGCTGTTTTTT

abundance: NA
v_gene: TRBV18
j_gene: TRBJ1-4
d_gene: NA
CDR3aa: CASSLGVDEKLFF
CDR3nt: TGTGCCAGCTCACTCGGCGTGGATGAAAAACTGTTTTTT

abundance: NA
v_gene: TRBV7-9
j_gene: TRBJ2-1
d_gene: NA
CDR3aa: CASSLSGSYNEQFF
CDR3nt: TGTGCCAGCAGCTTATCGGGGTCCTACAATGAGCAGTTCTTC

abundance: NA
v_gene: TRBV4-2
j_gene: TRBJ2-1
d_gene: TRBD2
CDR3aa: CASSQDATSGYNEQFF
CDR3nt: TGTGCCAGCAGCCAAGACGCGACTAGCGGCTACAATGAGCAGTTCTTC

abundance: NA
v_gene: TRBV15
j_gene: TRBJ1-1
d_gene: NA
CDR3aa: CATTNGGAPDTEAFF
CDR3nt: TGTGCCACCACCAATGGGGGCGCCCCGGACACTGAAGCTTTCTTT

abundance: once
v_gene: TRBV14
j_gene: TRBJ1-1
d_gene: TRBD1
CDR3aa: CASSRQGVTEAFF
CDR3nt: TGTGCCAGCAGCCGGCAGGGGGTCACTGAAGCTTTCTTT

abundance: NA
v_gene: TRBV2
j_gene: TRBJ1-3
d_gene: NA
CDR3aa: CASSIQVAVGNTIYF
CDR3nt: TGTGCCAGCAGTATTCAGGTGGCGGTTGGAAACACCATATATTTT

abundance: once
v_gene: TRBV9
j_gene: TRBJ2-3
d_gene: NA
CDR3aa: CASSATSSPDTQYF
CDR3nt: TGTGCCAGCAGCGCGACCTCCTCCCCAGATACGCAGTATTTT

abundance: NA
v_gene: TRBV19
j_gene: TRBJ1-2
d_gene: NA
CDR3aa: CASSIGSGGLINYGYTF
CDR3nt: TGTGCCAGTAGTATAGGAAGCGGGGGCCTTATTAACTATGGCTACACCTTC